These T cell receptor beta chains were read from a single sample in a study of T-cell memory formation after mild COVID-19. TCRdb called the 5' RACE reads again in MiXCR, with one record for every CDR3 protein. The table lists 300,000 to 350,000 distinct CDR3 sequences, roughly a fifth of them singletons. Material for sequencing was PBMCs or a T cell subset sorted from them (not recorded which). The receptors come from a man aged 18 to 30 who had mild COVID-19 (a few samples of this study predate the infection). Cell type and time point are not known. CDR3s include the opening cysteine and the closing phenylalanine or tryptophan. Fields, in order: D gene, clone size, J gene, V gene, CDR3 DNA, CDR3 protein. The D gene is left open where the match is weak. Rows may omit the clone size; those that give it use once, few, many or a size class.

TRBD1	few	TRBJ2-3	TRBV20-1	TGCAGTGCTAGGGACAGGGCCAGAGATACGCAGTATTTT	CSARDRARDTQYF
.	.	TRBJ1-5	TRBV5-1	TGCGCCAGCCGTCTGGGGGAAAAAAAGCAAGAGCCCCAGCATTTT	CASRLGEKKQEPQHF
.	.	TRBJ1-3	TRBV5-1	TGCGCCAGCAGCCTACAGGATTGGGGTCACTCTGGAAACACCATATATTTT	CASSLQDWGHSGNTIYF
TRBD2	.	TRBJ2-5	TRBV7-2	TGTGCCAGCAGCTTAGCTCCAGCGGGGGGCGTGGAGACCCAGTACTTC	CASSLAPAGGVETQYF
.	few	TRBJ2-5	TRBV28	TGTGCCAGTTCCCGGGACGGAGTCAAAGAGACCCAGTACTTC	CASSRDGVKETQYF
.	.	TRBJ1-1	TRBV7-3	TGTGCCAGCAGCATGACAGGAGTAGAAGCTTTCTTT	CASSMTGVEAFF
.	.	TRBJ1-5	TRBV10-3	TGTGCCATCAGTGAGTCGACGAGTTATCAGCCCCAGCATTTT	CAISESTSYQPQHF
.	few	TRBJ1-1	TRBV6-5	TGTGCCAGCAGTTACCGGCCGGTGAACACTGAAGCTTTCTTT	CASSYRPVNTEAFF
TRBD2	.	TRBJ2-5	TRBV11-2	TGTGCCAGCAGGGGACTAGCGGGGGGGTCTTATGAGACCCAGTACTTC	CASRGLAGGSYETQYF
.	few	TRBJ2-1	TRBV9	TGTGCCAGCAGCGGGGCGGAGGGGGTCGATGAGCAGTTCTTC	CASSGAEGVDEQFF
.	many	TRBJ2-7	TRBV12-3/TRBV12-4	TGTGCCAGCAGTTTTCAATACGAGCAGTACTTC	CASSFQYEQYF
.	.	TRBJ2-7	TRBV5-1	TGCGCCAGCAGCTGGGACACAACCACGGGCGAGCAGTACTTC	CASSWDTTTGEQYF